These 23 T cell receptor beta chains were sequenced from one sample in a study of a mutant IDH1 vaccine in newly diagnosed glioma. Indicated time point: week 47, end of study. Vaccination comprised doses that each held 300 ug of mutant IDH1 20-mer peptide, plus topical imiquimod. Libraries were prepared by immunoSEQ multiplex PCR; TCRdb keeps only in-frame clonotypes and omits some of them. The sample consists of nearly 50,000 clones, approximately 84% of them appearing once. The antigens for these receptors are not known. This specimen was PBMCs, taken from a glioma patient whose treatment included an IDH1 peptide vaccine. All receptors come from a woman aged 30 to 39 with glioma. Some clones in this sample may be carry-over from other donors' samples.

The V call is TRBV7-3, the J call TRBJ2-1; D perhaps matches TRBD2 (6 bases). V was trimmed by 4 bases and J by 4 bases, leaving 20 bases between them. The CDR3 sequence is 17 residues long. CDR1 and CDR2 (germline): SGHTA, FQGTGA. CDR3 in DNA: TGTGCCAGCAGCTCCGGACGACTAGGCCGGGCTTACAATGAGCAGTTCTTC. This codes for CASSSGRLGRAYNEQFF. Supplemented by reference TRBV7-3 and TRBJ2-1, the full variable domain reads GAGVSQTPSNKVTEKGKYVELRCDPISGHTALYWYRQSLGQGPEFLIYFQGTGAADDSGLPNDRFFAVRPEGSVSTLKIQRTERGDSAVYLCASSSGRLGRAYNEQFFGPGTRLTVL.

The gene calls are TRBV7-2 and TRBJ2-7; D possibly corresponds to TRBD1 (5 bases). Trimming took 5 bases from V and 6 from J, leaving 11 bases between them. Germline V lookup: CDR1 SGHTA, CDR2 FQGNSA. This CDR3 region has 12 residues. CDR3 DNA: TGTGCCAGCAGCCCCACAGGCCTCGAGCAGTACTTC. Translating gives CASSPTGLEQYF.

The V call is TRBV30, the J call TRBJ1-2, with D possibly TRBD1 on 6 matching bases. This CDR3 is built from 14 residues. The germline V gene encodes CDR1 GTSNPN and CDR2 SVGIG (reference sequence). V lost 2 bases and J 8 bases, leaving 18 bases between the germline ends. This CDR3 is CAWSLGGEEKGYTF. The DNA for the CDR3 is TGTGCCTGGAGTCTCGGGGGCGAGGAGAAAGGCTACACCTTC.

Note on this clone: The junction does not match germline at one end; this may be a read error. This chain connects TRBV6-1 to TRBJ2-7, with 7 bases aligning to TRBD1. This CDR3 contains 10 residues. Germline CDR1 and CDR2: MNHNS and SASEGT. The CDR3 DNA reads TGTGCCAGCAGTGAAGAGACAGGGCAATTC. Amino acids: CASSEETGQF.

A single count supports this clone. CDR3 sequence: CASSEAWLAGGHNEQFF. For the CDR3, the DNA is TGTGCCAGCAGTGAAGCGTGGCTAGCGGGCGGGCACAATGAGCAGTTCTTC. The V call is TRBV6-1, the J call TRBJ2-1; 8 nucleotides match TRBD2. Germline CDR1 reads MNHNS; CDR2 reads SASEGT. This CDR3 is 17 amino acids long. V trimming: 0 bases; J trimming: 5 bases; junction bases outside the gene matches: 9.

The genes are TRBV4-1 and TRBJ1-1; D is undetermined. V was trimmed by 1 base and J by 5 bases, leaving 11 bases between them. Germline assignment: CDR1 MGHRA and CDR2 YSYEKL. The CDR3 is made up of 14 amino acids. The CDR3 region is CASSQGPSRTEAFF. CDR3 DNA: TGCGCCAGCAGCCAAGGACCGTCTAGGACTGAAGCTTTCTTT.

The CDR3 DNA reads TGTGCCAGCAGCGTAGAAGCGAGCAGCTCCTACGAGCAGTACTTC. It codes for CASSVEASSSYEQYF. The chain couples TRBV9 to TRBJ2-7; D is undetermined. CDR3 length: 15 residues. Trimming removed 0 bases from V and 0 bases from J, with 10 bases in between. Looked up from germline, CDR1 is SGDLS and CDR2 is YYNGEE.

The chain uses TRBV4-2 and TRBJ1-2, with TRBD1 as a possible D gene (5 bases). The germline gives CDR1 LGHNA, CDR2 YNFKEQ. V was shortened by 3 bases and J by 3 bases, with 14 bases between the two germline ends. The CDR3 length is 15 residues. CDR3 amino acids: CASSHYRTLYYGYTF. The CDR3 DNA reads as TGTGCCAGCAGCCATTACAGGACGCTCTACTATGGCTACACCTTC.

V gene TRBV13 combines with J gene TRBJ2-7; maybe TRBD2 (5 bases). The CDR3 is 16 amino acids. V lost 3 bases and J 6 bases, leaving 21 bases between the germline ends. Germline assignment: CDR1 PRHDT and CDR2 FYEKMQ (reference sequence). The chain's CDR3 is CASSFKRPYGFSEQYF. The CDR3 DNA reads as TGTGCCAGCAGCTTTAAGCGGCCCTACGGGTTCAGCGAGCAGTACTTC.

The chain has TRBV30 and TRBJ2-5; TRBD1 aligns across 7 bases. Germline-derived CDR1 and CDR2 are GTSNPN and SVGIG (reference sequence). V dropped 5 bases and J dropped 5; count of bases not matched to a gene: 11. The CDR3 has 14 residues. CDR3 nucleotides: TGTGCCTGGGAGCCTGGGACAGCTCGGGAGACCCAGTACTTC. It yields the protein CAWEPGTARETQYF.

The chain combines TRBV5-6 with TRBJ1-1, with TRBD1 matching over 9 bases. Germline loops: CDR1 SGHDT, CDR2 YYEEEE. With V trimmed by 4 bases and J by 6 bases, 19 bases remained unmatched. The CDR3 is made up of 18 amino acids. CDR3 DNA sequence: TGTGCCAGCAGCCGGGACAGGGTAAGGCGGTACCGGCTGCCTGAAGCTTTCTTT. It yields the protein CASSRDRVRRYRLPEAFF.

The CDR3 coding sequence is TGTGCCAGCAGCTTAGCAGGAACGGAAGCTTTCTTT. Residues: CASSLAGTEAFF. The chain is built from TRBV7-9 and TRBJ1-1, with D unclear. The V end was cut by 0 bases, the J end by 8 bases, with 7 bases between. Germline CDR1 and CDR2: SEHNR and FQNEAQ (reference sequence). The CDR3 consists of 12 residues.

V usage is TRBV6-1 and J usage is TRBJ2-7; D unclear. This CDR3 comprises 16 residues. CDR1 is MNHNS, CDR2 SASEGT, per germline. Trimming left V 2 bases short and J 2 bases short, with 16 bases between. CDR3 protein: CASSEYRPADPYEQYF. The CDR3 coding sequence is TGTGCCAGCAGTGAATACCGCCCGGCAGACCCCTACGAGCAGTACTTC.

This clone occurred once. The chain carries TRBV6-6 and TRBJ2-5; TRBD1 aligns across 10 bases. After removal of 2 bases from V and 2 bases from J, the junction contained 2 bases not matched to a gene. This CDR3 has 15 amino acids. Germline CDR1 reads MNHNY; CDR2 reads SVGAGI (reference sequence). CDR3 nucleotide sequence: TGTGCCAGCAGTTACGGACAGGGGGGACAAGAGACCCAGTACTTC. Translated: CASSYGQGGQETQYF.

This chain uses TRBV4-1 with TRBJ1-1; the D is unclear. V lost 1 base, J lost 0 bases, and 3 bases lay in between. Germline CDR1 reads MGHRA; CDR2 reads YSYEKL. The CDR3 runs 13 residues. CDR3 sequence: CASSQAVNTEAFF. The CDR3, as DNA: TGCGCCAGCAGCCAAGCGGTGAACACTGAAGCTTTCTTT.

This rearrangement joins TRBV7-2 to TRBJ1-3; no clear D. V was cut by 2 bases and J by 0 bases, with 11 bases left in between. CDR1 is SGHTA and CDR2 is FQGNSA in the germline V gene. This CDR3 comprises 16 residues. CDR3 in amino acids: CASSLLSTVSGNTIYF. In DNA form, the CDR3 reads TGTGCCAGCAGCTTATTAAGTACAGTCTCTGGAAACACCATATATTTT.

This chain joins TRBV20-1 and TRBJ1-2; D gene ambiguous. The V gene lost 1 base and the J gene lost 11 bases, with 5 bases spanning the gap. The V gene's germline CDR1 is DFQATT and CDR2 SNEGSKA (reference sequence). The length of the CDR3 is 9 residues. The CDR3 protein is CSARGGYTF. The CDR3 region has the DNA TGCAGTGCTAGAGGCGGGTACACCTTC.

The chain combines TRBV7-9 with TRBJ2-1; 10 bases match TRBD1. CDR1 SEHNR and CDR2 FQNEAQ come from the germline V gene (reference sequence). The CDR3 loop spans 16 amino acids. The V gene end was trimmed by 2 bases and the J gene end by 3 bases; junction bases not matched to a gene: 4. The CDR3 DNA is TGTGCCAGCAGCTTAATGACAGGGGGCCTCTACAATGAGCAGTTCTTC. It codes for CASSLMTGGLYNEQFF.

The chain carries TRBV2 and TRBJ2-7, with 11 bases identical to TRBD1. Trimming took 6 bases from V and 2 from J; bases not matched to a gene: 0. The CDR3 covers 13 residues. Germline V gene lookup returns CDR1 SNHLY and CDR2 FYNNEI. The CDR3, as DNA: TGTGCCAGCAGGGGACAGGGGGCCTACGAGCAGTACTTC. Its protein product is CASRGQGAYEQYF.

This chain links TRBV7-6 with TRBJ2-3; the match to TRBD2 covers 10 bases. CDR3 length: 17 amino acids. Germline loops: CDR1 SGHVS, CDR2 FNYEAQ. The V and J ends lost 3 bases and 3 bases, in that order; junction bases with no gene match: 9. CDR3: CASSLTVLAGETDTQYF. The CDR3 coding sequence is TGTGCCAGCAGCTTGACGGTCCTAGCGGGAGAAACAGATACGCAGTATTTT.

The gene calls are TRBV25-1 and TRBJ1-5; TRBD1 aligns across 9 bases. The CDR3 contains 16 residues. Germline V gene lookup returns CDR1 MGHDK and CDR2 SYGVNS. Trimming removed 5 bases from V and 3 bases from J; junction bases left unmatched: 8. This CDR3 reads CASSLTGGLPNQPQHF. The DNA of the CDR3 is TGTGCCAGCAGTCTAACAGGGGGCCTCCCCAATCAGCCCCAGCATTTT.

The V and J genes are TRBV28 and TRBJ1-5, with no clear D. V dropped 6 bases and J dropped 4 bases, with 4 bases sitting between them. The germline gives CDR1 MDHEN, CDR2 SYDVKM. The CDR3 consists of 11 residues. The CDR3 DNA is TGTGCCAGCAGCCCTAATCAGCCCCAGCATTTT. This sequence encodes CASSPNQPQHF.

The CDR3 DNA follows: TGTGCCAGCAGCCAAGAACGCGGATTTAGCAATGAGCAGTTCTTC. Protein product: CASSQERGFSNEQFF. The rearrangement uses TRBV14 and TRBJ2-1, with unresolved D. This CDR3 region has 15 residues. V was pared by 0 bases and J by 6 bases, with 12 bases between. Germline assignment: CDR1 SGHDN and CDR2 FVKESK.